The 21 T cell receptor beta chains below come from one sample, sequenced in a study of beta chain features in type 1 diabetes. Overall study findings and caveats: For Type 1 diabetes patients, all four CD4+ subsets carried TCRB CDR3s that were moderately but significantly shorter.

The authors reverse transcribed all of the isolated RNA, so sequencing captured expressed TCRB transcripts. TCRdb keeps only in-frame clones here, not all; method: immunoSEQ multiplex PCR. Of 640,000 or so clones in the sample, around 15% were seen once. These receptors are not linked to any known antigen. Source material: naive CD4+ T cells from blood. The receptor set was obtained from a man aged 18-30 years with type 1 diabetes.

The chain recombines TRBV30 with TRBJ2-5, with 7 positions matching TRBD2. This CDR3 region has 12 residues. Germline-derived CDR1 and CDR2 are GTSNPN and SVGIG (reference sequence). J lost 5 bases, V lost 4 bases, and 4 bases had no gene match. The DNA of the CDR3 is TGTGCCTGGATGTCCGGGGGGGAGACCCAGTACTTC. Translating it yields CAWMSGGETQYF.

This chain joins TRBV29-1 and TRBJ2-1; D call uncertain. The germline V and J ends were trimmed by 1 base and 2 bases, with 9 bases remaining between them. Germline-derived CDR1 and CDR2 are SQVTM and ANQGSEA. CDR3 length: 14 residues. The CDR3 region has the DNA TGCAGCGTTGAAGCCCAGGCCACCTACAATGAGCAGTTCTTC. It yields the protein CSVEAQATYNEQFF.

The rearrangement joins TRBV28 to TRBJ2-7; 9 nucleotides match TRBD2. This CDR3 contains 14 residues. Unmatched junction bases numbered 4, after V lost 4 bases and J lost 3 bases. Germline assignment: CDR1 MDHEN and CDR2 SYDVKM. CDR3 in amino acids: CASSSGTSFYEQYF. The CDR3 DNA sequence: TGTGCCAGCAGTTCCGGGACTAGCTTCTACGAGCAGTACTTC.

The chain has TRBV30 and TRBJ2-7; D gene unclear. V was cut by 4 bases and J by 7 bases, with 17 bases left in between. CDR3 length: 13 residues. Germline V lookup: CDR1 GTSNPN, CDR2 SVGIG (reference sequence). The CDR3: CAWNLGDISEQYF. CDR3 sequence (DNA): TGTGCCTGGAACCTAGGTGACATCTCAGAGCAGTACTTC.

The chain combines TRBV6-5 with TRBJ1-4; the D gene is possibly TRBD1 (5 bases). Between the trimmed V and J ends, which lost 6 bases and 7 bases, there was a span of 15 bases. Germline V gene data show CDR1 as MNHEY and CDR2 as SVGAGI. The CDR3 runs to 14 residues. The CDR3 DNA follows: TGTGCCAGCAGCGCGGAAGGGGCTGGTGAAAAACTGTTTTTT. Encoded protein: CASSAEGAGEKLFF.

CDR3 bases: TGTGCCAGCAGCTTGGTAGAGGTCACTGAAGCTTTCTTT. This encodes CASSLVEVTEAFF. This chain connects TRBV5-6 to TRBJ1-1; no firm D call. CDR3 size: 13 residues. Trimming took 0 bases from V and 4 from J, leaving 7 bases between them. CDR1 and CDR2 from the germline V gene are SGHDT and YYEEEE.

The CDR3 here is CASSLLGGGYEQYF. In nucleotides, the CDR3 is TGTGCCAGCAGCCTCCTTGGCGGGGGGTACGAGCAGTACTTC. The chain has TRBV7-2 and TRBJ2-7; 8 positions match TRBD2. This CDR3 has 14 residues. Germline lookup yields CDR1 SGHTA and CDR2 FQGNSA. Trimming took 5 bases from V and 4 from J; bases not matched to a gene: 7.

This clone was seen only a few times. This chain uses TRBV30 with TRBJ1-1; D might be TRBD1 (6 bases). Germline V gene lookup returns CDR1 GTSNPN and CDR2 SVGIG (reference sequence). V gave up 0 bases and J gave up 4 bases, with 12 bases separating them. This CDR3 comprises 14 residues. The CDR3, as DNA: TGTGCCTGGAGTGTACAGGGAGTTCGCACTGAAGCTTTCTTT. Translation gives CAWSVQGVRTEAFF.

This clone appeared a few times. The chain combines TRBV7-9 with TRBJ2-7; tentatively, D is TRBD1 (6 bases). This CDR3 spans 16 amino acids. The germline V gene has CDR1 SEHNR and CDR2 FQNEAQ (reference sequence). V gave up 2 bases and J gave up 3 bases, with 17 bases separating them. The DNA for the CDR3 is TGTGCCAGCAGCTTATCCCTAGGACAGACAAACTACGAGCAGTACTTC. It translates to CASSLSLGQTNYEQYF.

The J gene is TRBJ2-5, the V gene TRBV23-1; D is unresolved. The end of the DNA aligns better with TRBJ2-7, so the J call may be wrong. TRBV23-1 is flagged as an ORF with uncertain function. The CDR3 sequence is 17 residues long. CDR3: CASSQIYRPVPSYEQYF. The CDR3 region has the DNA TGCGCCAGCAGTCAAATTTATAGGCCAGTACCATCCTACGAGCAGTACTTC.

The CDR3, as DNA: TGTGCCTGGAGTGAACAGCTGAACACCATATATTTT. As protein: CAWSEQLNTIYF. The chain joins TRBV30 to TRBJ1-3, with unresolved D. The CDR3 is made up of 12 amino acids. V gave up 1 base and J gave up 7 bases, with 8 bases separating them. Germline loops: CDR1 GTSNPN, CDR2 SVGIG (reference sequence).

The chain combines TRBV28 with TRBJ2-4; a weak D match, TRBD1 (6 bases). Germline-derived CDR1 and CDR2 are MDHEN and SYDVKM. The CDR3 extends over 14 amino acids. Trimming took off 6 bases at V and 0 bases at J, with 9 bases between the two ends. Here the CDR3 reads CASRLGGAKNIQYF. CDR3 nucleotides: TGTGCCAGCAGACTAGGGGGAGCCAAAAACATTCAGTACTTC.

This chain uses TRBV5-6 with TRBJ2-7; the D is unclear. The V and J ends lost 2 bases and 0 bases respectively, with 9 bases between them. The germline gives CDR1 SGHDT, CDR2 YYEEEE. The CDR3 is made up of 14 amino acids. CDR3 sequence (DNA): TGTGCCAGCAGCTTATATGCCAGCTCCTACGAGCAGTACTTC. Residues: CASSLYASSYEQYF.

This clone has more than one count but fewer than ten. The chain combines TRBV4-1 with TRBJ1-6, with TRBD1 as a possible D gene (6 bases). The CDR3 extends over 16 amino acids. The germline gives CDR1 MGHRA, CDR2 YSYEKL. The ends were cut back, 0 bases at V and 8 bases at J, with 14 bases in the middle. This CDR3 is CASSQDSQGRHSPLHF. The CDR3 DNA sequence: TGCGCCAGCAGCCAAGATTCTCAGGGGAGACATTCACCCCTCCACTTT.

The chain couples TRBV2 to TRBJ1-5; D is perhaps TRBD1 (5 bases). Germline CDR1 is SNHLY and CDR2 is FYNNEI. V dropped 4 bases and J dropped 6 bases, with 13 bases sitting between them. The CDR3 has 14 amino acids. This CDR3 reads CASSGQPGGQPQHF. CDR3 sequence (DNA): TGTGCCAGCAGTGGACAGCCGGGGGGTCAGCCCCAGCATTTT.

V gene TRBV29-1 combines with J gene TRBJ2-1, with D unclear. Germline CDR1 SQVTM, CDR2 ANQGSEA. The CDR3 length is 12 residues. Trimming pared 5 bases from V and 6 bases from J, leaving 11 bases between. CDR3 sequence: CSVSSQFNEQFF. The CDR3 DNA follows: TGCAGCGTTTCCAGCCAGTTCAATGAGCAGTTCTTC.

This clone has a handful of counts. J is TRBJ2-6 and V is TRBV10-3; weak D call: TRBD1 (8 bases). The CDR3 runs to 17 residues. Germline V gives CDR1 ENHRY, CDR2 SYGVKD. Trimming shortened V by 4 bases and J by 1 base, and 14 bases separated the two germline ends. The CDR3 reads CAISGQGRASGANVLTF. CDR3 sequence (DNA): TGTGCCATCAGTGGACAGGGGAGGGCTTCTGGGGCCAACGTCCTGACTTTC.

This chain joins TRBV7-6 and TRBJ1-4; 7 bases are a match to TRBD1. Germline-derived CDR1 and CDR2 are SGHVS and FNYEAQ. CDR3 size: 17 residues. After removal of 6 bases from V and 6 bases from J, the junction contained 16 bases not matched to a gene. CDR3 sequence: CASRSGGGRRAYEKLFF. CDR3 nucleotide sequence: TGTGCCAGCAGATCAGGGGGGGGACGCCGCGCTTATGAAAAACTGTTTTTT.

This clone was observed a few times. V gene TRBV6-5 combines with J gene TRBJ2-7; D gene uncertain. The CDR3 runs 14 residues. The V end lost 2 bases, the J end lost 2 bases, and 10 bases lay between the germline ends. Germline values: CDR1 MNHEY, CDR2 SVGAGI. The CDR3 region is CASSYGLRTYEQYF. The CDR3, as DNA: TGTGCCAGCAGTTACGGGCTTCGAACCTACGAGCAGTACTTC.

This clone has only a few counts. V and J are TRBV2 and TRBJ2-5; the D gene is possibly TRBD2 (6 bases). The V end was cut by 5 bases, the J end by 1 base, with 17 bases between. The CDR3 is 16 residues long. The germline gives CDR1 SNHLY, CDR2 FYNNEI. As DNA, the CDR3 is TGTGCCAGCAGTAAGGTTCGCGGGGAGTTCCAAGAGACCCAGTACTTC. Translation: CASSKVRGEFQETQYF.

The rearrangement joins TRBV6-1 to TRBJ1-5; no clear D gene. This CDR3 contains 13 residues. Germline CDR1 is MNHNS and CDR2 is SASEGT. Trimming cost V 1 base and J 6 bases, with 7 bases left between them. For the CDR3, the DNA is TGTGCCAGCAGTGAAGTTGGGAGTCAGCCCCAGCATTTT. Translation gives CASSEVGSQPQHF.